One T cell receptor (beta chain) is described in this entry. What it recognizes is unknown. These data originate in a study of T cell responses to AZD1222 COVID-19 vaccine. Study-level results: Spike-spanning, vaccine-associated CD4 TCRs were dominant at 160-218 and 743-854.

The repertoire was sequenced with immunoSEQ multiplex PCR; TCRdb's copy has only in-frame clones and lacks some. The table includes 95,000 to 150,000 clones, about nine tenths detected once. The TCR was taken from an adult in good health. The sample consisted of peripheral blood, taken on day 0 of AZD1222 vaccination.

This CDR3 reads CASSPGTADKETQYF. The CDR3 DNA follows: TGTGCCAGCTCACCAGGGACAGCAGATAAAGAGACCCAGTACTTC. The chain combines TRBV18 with TRBJ2-5; 7 bases map to TRBD1. Germline CDR1 KGHSH, CDR2 LQKENI. This CDR3 spans 15 amino acids. Germline trimming cut 2 bases from V and 3 bases from J; bases unmatched to any gene: 6.